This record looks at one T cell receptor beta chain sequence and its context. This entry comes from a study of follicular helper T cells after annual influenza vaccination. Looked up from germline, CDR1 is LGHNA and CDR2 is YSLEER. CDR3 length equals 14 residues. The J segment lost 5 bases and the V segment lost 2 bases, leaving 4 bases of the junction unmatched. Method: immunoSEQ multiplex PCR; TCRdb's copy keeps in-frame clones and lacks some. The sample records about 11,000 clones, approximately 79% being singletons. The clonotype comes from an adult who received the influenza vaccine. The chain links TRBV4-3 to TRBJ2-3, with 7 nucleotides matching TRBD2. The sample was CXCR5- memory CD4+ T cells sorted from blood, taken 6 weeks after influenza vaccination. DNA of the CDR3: TGCGCCAGCAGCCAAACTAGCGCTATAGATACGCAGTATTTT. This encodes CASSQTSAIDTQYF.